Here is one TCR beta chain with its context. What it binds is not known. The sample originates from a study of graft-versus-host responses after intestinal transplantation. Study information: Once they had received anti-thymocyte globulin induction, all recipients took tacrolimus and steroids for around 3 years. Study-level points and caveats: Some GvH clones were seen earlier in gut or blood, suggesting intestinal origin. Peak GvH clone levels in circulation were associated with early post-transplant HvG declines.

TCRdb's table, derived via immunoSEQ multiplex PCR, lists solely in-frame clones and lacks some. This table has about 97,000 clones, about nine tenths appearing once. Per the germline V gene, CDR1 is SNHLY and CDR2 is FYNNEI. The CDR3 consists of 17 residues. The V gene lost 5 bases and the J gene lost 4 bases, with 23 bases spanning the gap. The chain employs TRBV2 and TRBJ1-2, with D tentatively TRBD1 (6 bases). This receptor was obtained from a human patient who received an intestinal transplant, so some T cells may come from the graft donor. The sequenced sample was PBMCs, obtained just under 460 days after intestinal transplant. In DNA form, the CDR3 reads TGTGCCAGCAGTCTTCGGATCCTGGCAGACAGGAGCTATGGCTACACCTTC. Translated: CASSLRILADRSYGYTF.